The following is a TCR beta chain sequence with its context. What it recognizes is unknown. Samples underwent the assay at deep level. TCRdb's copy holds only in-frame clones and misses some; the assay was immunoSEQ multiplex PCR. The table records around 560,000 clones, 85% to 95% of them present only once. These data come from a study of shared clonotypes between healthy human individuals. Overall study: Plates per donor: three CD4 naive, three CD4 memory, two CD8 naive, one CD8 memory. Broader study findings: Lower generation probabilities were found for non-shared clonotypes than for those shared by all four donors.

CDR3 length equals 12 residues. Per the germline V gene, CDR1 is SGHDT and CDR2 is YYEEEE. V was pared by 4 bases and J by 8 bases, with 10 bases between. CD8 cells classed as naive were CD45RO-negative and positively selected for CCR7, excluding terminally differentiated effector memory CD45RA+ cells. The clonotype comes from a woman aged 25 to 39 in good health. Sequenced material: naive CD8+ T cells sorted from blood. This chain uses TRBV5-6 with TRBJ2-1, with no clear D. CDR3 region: CASSASRYEQFF. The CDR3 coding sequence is TGTGCCAGCAGCGCTTCTAGATATGAGCAGTTCTTC.